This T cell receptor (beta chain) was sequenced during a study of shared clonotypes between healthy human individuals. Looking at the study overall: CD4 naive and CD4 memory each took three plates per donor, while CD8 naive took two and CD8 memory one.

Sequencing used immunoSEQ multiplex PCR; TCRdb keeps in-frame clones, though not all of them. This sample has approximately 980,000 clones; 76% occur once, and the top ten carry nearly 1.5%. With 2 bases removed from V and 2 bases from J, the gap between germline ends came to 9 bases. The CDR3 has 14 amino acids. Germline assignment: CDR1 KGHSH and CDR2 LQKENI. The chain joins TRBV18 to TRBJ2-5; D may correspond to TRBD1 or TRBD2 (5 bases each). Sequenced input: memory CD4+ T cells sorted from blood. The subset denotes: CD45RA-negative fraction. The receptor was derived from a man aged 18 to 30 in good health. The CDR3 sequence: CASSPGTIQETQYF. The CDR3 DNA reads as TGTGCCAGCTCACCAGGGACGATACAAGAGACCCAGTACTTC. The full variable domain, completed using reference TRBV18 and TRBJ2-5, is NAGVMQNPRHLVRRRGQEARLRCSPMKGHSHVYWYRQLPEEGLKFMVYLQKENIIDESGMPKERFSAEFPKEGPSILRIQQVVRGDSAAYFCASSPGTIQETQYFGPGTRLLVL.